Listed below are T cell receptor beta chains from one sample, sequenced in a study of cytomegalovirus exposure and HLA in healthy donors. Here immunoSEQ multiplex PCR was the method, and the copy in TCRdb shows in-frame clones only, minus some. The data hold about 120,000 clones, with 70% to 80% observed a single time. Sequencing was done on a sample of PBMCs. These TCRs come from a man aged 45-60 years in good health and CMV-seropositive. The CDR3 runs from the conserved cysteine through the conserved F or W. Fields, in order: V gene, J gene, D gene, clone size, CDR3 protein, CDR3 DNA. The D gene is left open where the match is weak. Expanded clones are given a class, and other clones once, few, many or no size at all.

TRBV5-1	TRBJ2-7	TRBD2	.	CASSWAGGLAGGEQYF	TGCGCCAGCAGCTGGGCCGGGGGGCTAGCGGGAGGCGAGCAGTACTTC
TRBV15	TRBJ2-5	TRBD2	.	CATSSSGGHQETQYF	TGTGCCACCAGTAGTAGCGGGGGTCATCAAGAGACCCAGTACTTC
TRBV19	TRBJ1-2	.	few	CASTTVEGTYGYTF	TGTGCCAGTACCACAGTAGAGGGGACTTATGGCTACACCTTC
TRBV28	TRBJ1-2	.	.	CASSHRTTGNYGYTF	TGTGCCAGCAGTCATCGAACCACGGGGAACTATGGCTACACCTTC
TRBV4-3	TRBJ2-7	.	few	CASSYNRDSREQYF	TGCGCCAGCAGCTATAACCGGGACTCCCGCGAGCAGTACTTC
TRBV28	TRBJ2-1	TRBD2	.	CASSQGLAGGPFFFYNEQFF	TGTGCCAGCAGCCAGGGACTAGCGGGGGGGCCTTTCTTTTTCTACAATGAGCAGTTCTTC
TRBV6-1	TRBJ1-4	TRBD1	.	CASSVGTGAEKLFF	TGTGCCAGCAGTGTTGGGACAGGGGCCGAAAAACTGTTTTTT
TRBV5-1	TRBJ1-4	TRBD1	.	CASSLQGRANEKLFF	TGCGCCAGCAGCTTACAGGGGCGGGCTAATGAAAAACTGTTTTTT
TRBV19	TRBJ1-2	.	.	CASSILVGIYGYTF	TGTGCCAGTAGTATACTCGTCGGGATCTATGGCTACACCTTC
TRBV28	TRBJ2-7	.	.	CASSLRGAGTYEQYF	TGTGCCAGCAGCCTTCGGGGGGCCGGTACCTACGAGCAGTACTTC